Listed below are T cell receptor beta chains from one sample, sequenced in a study of blood T cell repertoires in COVID-19. Sequenced by immunoSEQ multiplex PCR; TCRdb stores in-frame clones only, minus some. Of fewer than 250,000 clones listed, about 83% are singletons. Sample: peripheral blood. All receptors come from a woman in her 70s with active or convalescent COVID-19. The CDR3 runs from the conserved cysteine through the conserved F or W. D genes are given only for firm matches. Clone size, where shown, is once, few, many, or a class for clones that have expanded.

CDR3 DNA,CDR3 protein,clone size,D gene,J gene,V gene
TGCGCCAGCAGCTTGTCACAGCCTCCCTACGAGCAGTACTTC,CASSLSQPPYEQYF,.,.,TRBJ2-7,TRBV5-1
TGTGCCAGCAGTCCCTATCGCGGGTTAGGCTACGAGCAGTACTTC,CASSPYRGLGYEQYF,.,.,TRBJ2-7,TRBV6-5
TGTGCCAGCAGCCAAGAGGGCGAGACCCAGTACTTC,CASSQEGETQYF,.,.,TRBJ2-5,TRBV3-1/TRBV3-2
TGTGCCACCAGCAAAGACTTGACTAAGACCAATGAGCAGTTCTTC,CATSKDLTKTNEQFF,.,.,TRBJ2-1,TRBV15
TGTGCCACCGGGGTATCGGGACAGCACTATGGCTACACCTTC,CATGVSGQHYGYTF,.,TRBD1,TRBJ1-2,TRBV28
TGTGCCAGCAGTGAATGGCGGGGGCCCTCCTACGAGCAGTACTTC,CASSEWRGPSYEQYF,.,.,TRBJ2-7,TRBV6-1
TGTGCCACCAGCAGAGACACAGGGAGGGATCAGCCCCAGCATTTT,CATSRDTGRDQPQHF,few,.,TRBJ1-5,TRBV15
TGCGCCAGCAGCTTGGCTCCGTCGGGAGGTTCAGAGACCCAGTACTTC,CASSLAPSGGSETQYF,.,TRBD2,TRBJ2-5,TRBV5-1
TGTGCCAGCAGCTTAGGGGCCTCGAGGGATGAGCAGTTCTTC,CASSLGASRDEQFF,.,.,TRBJ2-1,TRBV11-1
TGTGCCAGCAGTTTATCGGGACTAGCTCATGAGACCCAGTACTTC,CASSLSGLAHETQYF,.,TRBD2,TRBJ2-5,TRBV27
TGTGCCAGCACCATGCCAGTTAGGACTAGCGGGAGGGTTGAGCAGTTCTTC,CASTMPVRTSGRVEQFF,.,TRBD2,TRBJ2-1,TRBV2
TGCGCCAGCAGCTTGGTGGTCCAGGGTACTGGGGCCAACGTCCTGACTTTC,CASSLVVQGTGANVLTF,.,.,TRBJ2-6,TRBV5-1
TGTGCCAGCAGTTTAGGACAGGGTTCCCAGCCCCAGCATTTT,CASSLGQGSQPQHF,few,TRBD1,TRBJ1-5,TRBV28
TGTGCCAGCAGCCAAGAAGGAGGTACCAAGGACTTC,CASSQEGGTKDF,.,.,TRBJ2-7,TRBV3-1/TRBV3-2
TGTGCCAGTAGTATAGGCGGCCGGACTAACTATGGCTACACCTTC,CASSIGGRTNYGYTF,few,.,TRBJ1-2,TRBV19
TGTGCCAGCAGTCCCCTAGATGAGCAGTTCTTC,CASSPLDEQFF,.,.,TRBJ2-1,TRBV25-1
TGTGCCAGCAGATTAAGACACTCAAGCAATCAGCCCCAGCATTTT,CASRLRHSSNQPQHF,.,.,TRBJ1-5,TRBV2
TGTGCCAGCAGTTTAGGTATGGGGGCCGGCATTCAGTACTTC,CASSLGMGAGIQYF,once,.,TRBJ2-4,TRBV28
TGTGCCAGCAGTTCAACAGGGGGCCCAAGGCACACCATATATTTT,CASSSTGGPRHTIYF,once,TRBD1,TRBJ1-3,TRBV28
TGTGCCAGCTCACCGGACAGCTTCTCTGGGGCCAACGTCCTGACTTTC,CASSPDSFSGANVLTF,.,.,TRBJ2-6,TRBV18
TGTGCCAGCAGTTTCACAGGGCACGGAAACACTGAAGCTTTCTTT,CASSFTGHGNTEAFF,.,.,TRBJ1-1,TRBV28
TGTGCCAGCAGCATAAGACAGGGGACAGGGGGGGAGAGCTACACCTTC,CASSIRQGTGGESYTF,.,TRBD1,TRBJ1-2,TRBV5-4
TGTGCCAGCAGTTTTAGGGCGGCCCACAGGGGTGAAAAACTGTTTTTT,CASSFRAAHRGEKLFF,.,TRBD1,TRBJ1-4,TRBV28
TGTGCCATCAGGGCCCCCGGAAGGAGAGGGAGGGCTTACAATGAGCAGTTCTTC,CAIRAPGRRGRAYNEQFF,.,TRBD2,TRBJ2-1,TRBV10-3
TGTGCCAGCTCGTCGGACAGGGGGCGAGGCAATCAGCCCCAGCATTTT,CASSSDRGRGNQPQHF,.,TRBD1,TRBJ1-5,TRBV18
TGCGCCAGCTCACTAGCTGGTGAGCAGTTCTTC,CASSLAGEQFF,.,.,TRBJ2-1,TRBV5-1
TGTGCCAGCCGGCAGGGGCAAGAGACCCAGTACTTC,CASRQGQETQYF,.,.,TRBJ2-5,TRBV2
TGTGCCAGCTCACCCCCTAGCGGGAATTGGGAGACCCAGTACTTC,CASSPPSGNWETQYF,.,TRBD2,TRBJ2-5,TRBV18
TGTGCCACCAGCAGAGATAGAGGGTCCGGAACTAATGAAAAACTGTTTTTT,CATSRDRGSGTNEKLFF,.,.,TRBJ1-4,TRBV15
TGTGCCAGTAGTATGTCTGCTGGGCCCACCAACTATGGCTACACCTTC,CASSMSAGPTNYGYTF,many,.,TRBJ1-2,TRBV19
TGTGCCAGCAGTGGCCAGGGGGGCTATGGCTACACCTTC,CASSGQGGYGYTF,.,TRBD1,TRBJ1-2,TRBV25-1
TGTGCCAGCAGGATTAGACATCGCATGAACACTGAAGCTTTCTTT,CASRIRHRMNTEAFF,.,.,TRBJ1-1,TRBV2
TGTGCCAGCAGCTTAGGACAGGGGGCCGGCACCTTC,CASSLGQGAGTF,.,TRBD1,TRBJ1-2,TRBV5-5
TGTGCCAGCTCCCCCCTAGCGGGAGGTCCCACAGATACGCAGTATTTT,CASSPLAGGPTDTQYF,.,TRBD2,TRBJ2-3,TRBV18
TGTGCCAGCAGTGGGGGGCAGGGGGCGAGCTCCTATAATTCACCCCTCCACTTT,CASSGGQGASSYNSPLHF,.,TRBD1,TRBJ1-6,TRBV2
TGCGCCACCAGGCGGGGGGGCGAGCAGTACTTC,CATRRGGEQYF,.,TRBD2,TRBJ2-7,TRBV10-2
TGTGCCATCAGGAGCGGGATCTCCTACAATGAGCAGTTCTTC,CAIRSGISYNEQFF,once,TRBD2,TRBJ2-1,TRBV10-3
TGTGCCAGCTCGTCTGGGACAGTCCTTATGAACACTGAAGCTTTCTTT,CASSSGTVLMNTEAFF,.,TRBD1,TRBJ1-1,TRBV18
TGCGCCAGCAGCCAAGAAGAGTGGAGTTCTGGAAACACCATATATTTT,CASSQEEWSSGNTIYF,.,.,TRBJ1-3,TRBV4-1
TGTGCCCTATTTCAGCGGGAACATGAGCAGTTCTTC,CALFQREHEQFF,.,TRBD2,TRBJ2-1,TRBV7-9
TGTGCCAGCTCACGATTTGACAGGGTGGATAACCAAGAGACCCAGTACTTC,CASSRFDRVDNQETQYF,few,TRBD1,TRBJ2-5,TRBV18
TGCAGCATCCAGGACAGCGGCACTGAAGCTTTCTTT,CSIQDSGTEAFF,.,.,TRBJ1-1,TRBV29-1
TGTGCCAGTAGTACGACAGGGAAAGGGATGTCCTACGAGCAGTACTTC,CASSTTGKGMSYEQYF,.,TRBD1,TRBJ2-7,TRBV19
TGTGCCAGCAGTGGGAGGAGTATGGCCTACGAGCAGTACTTC,CASSGRSMAYEQYF,once,.,TRBJ2-7,TRBV2
TGCGCCAGCAGCTTCCAGGGTGGGGGGGATTCACCCCTCCACTTT,CASSFQGGGDSPLHF,once,.,TRBJ1-6,TRBV5-1